The rows below give T cell receptor beta chains drawn from one sample of a study of blood T cells in healthy people across ages. TCRdb passed the 5' RACE reads through MiXCR, listing each CDR3 protein once. The profile shows roughly 800,000 distinct CDR3 sequences, 58% of them singletons. Sample: blood. The receptors were sampled from a man aged 25 to 40 in good health. Each CDR3 is given with its conserved first and last residue. A D gene is named only where the DNA matches it firmly. Clone size appears in some rows only: once, few, many, or a class for an expanded clone.

J: TRBJ1-3; D: NA; V: TRBV20-1; size: NA; DNA: TGCAGTGCTCTGGGACCCGGGGTACGCTCTGGAAACACCATATATTTT; CDR3: CSALGPGVRSGNTIYF
J: TRBJ1-2; D: TRBD1; V: TRBV18; size: NA; DNA: TGTGCCAGCTCACTCCTACAGGGGGCCCATGGCCACACCTTC; CDR3: CASSLLQGAHGHTF
J: TRBJ2-2; D: TRBD2; V: TRBV7-7; size: NA; DNA: TGTGCTAGCAGCTTAAGTCTAGCGGGAGGGCCCGGGGAGCTGTTTTTT; CDR3: CASSLSLAGGPGELFF
J: TRBJ2-5; D: NA; V: TRBV6-2/TRBV6-3; size: NA; DNA: TGTGCCAGCACCTTACGTTCGCCCCAGGGCGCCCAGTACTTC; CDR3: CASTLRSPQGAQYF
J: TRBJ2-7; D: NA; V: TRBV27; size: NA; DNA: TGTGCCAGGGTTTATGGAACCGACGAGCAGTACTTC; CDR3: CARVYGTDEQYF
J: TRBJ2-6; D: NA; V: TRBV10-3; size: NA; DNA: TGTGCCAACAGTGAGAAAGGAGCTGGGGCCAACGTCCTGACTTTC; CDR3: CANSEKGAGANVLTF
J: TRBJ1-5; D: NA; V: TRBV5-5; size: NA; DNA: TGTGCCAGCAGCTTGGTCCTACAGGGTGGGAGCAATCAGCCCCAGCATTTT; CDR3: CASSLVLQGGSNQPQHF
J: TRBJ2-3; D: TRBD2; V: TRBV7-2; size: once; DNA: TGTGCCAGCAGCCTCGTTGGGGGGGGGGCAGATACGCAGTATTTT; CDR3: CASSLVGGGADTQYF
J: TRBJ2-3; D: NA; V: TRBV29-1; size: NA; DNA: TGCGGCGTTGAAGTTCCCGTCACAGATACGCAGTATTTT; CDR3: CGVEVPVTDTQYF
J: TRBJ2-1; D: NA; V: TRBV5-1; size: once; DNA: TGCGCCAGCAACTTGGAAAGGCTTAATGAGCAGTTCTTC; CDR3: CASNLERLNEQFF
J: TRBJ2-7; D: NA; V: TRBV12-3/TRBV12-4; size: NA; DNA: TGTGCCAGCAGTTTAAACGGAGGGAATGAGCAGTACTTC; CDR3: CASSLNGGNEQYF
J: TRBJ1-2; D: TRBD1; V: TRBV27; size: NA; DNA: TGTGCCAGCAGCACCGACAGGGGGCGCTTCTATGGCTACACCTTC; CDR3: CASSTDRGRFYGYTF
J: TRBJ2-1; D: TRBD2; V: TRBV7-2; size: NA; DNA: TGTGCCAGCAGCTCGAGACTAGCGGGAGGATTTACCTACAATGAGCAGTTCTTC; CDR3: CASSSRLAGGFTYNEQFF
J: TRBJ2-7; D: NA; V: TRBV29-1; size: few; DNA: TGCAGCGTTCGGGAGAGCTCCTACGAGCAGTACTTC; CDR3: CSVRESSYEQYF
J: TRBJ1-2; D: NA; V: TRBV25-1; size: NA; DNA: TGTGCCAGCAGTGACTCGACCGGGACATCGGGCGGCTACACCTTC; CDR3: CASSDSTGTSGGYTF
J: TRBJ1-6; D: NA; V: TRBV4-1; size: NA; DNA: TGCGCCAGCAGCCAAGATTCCCCCTTTTCACCCCTCCACTTT; CDR3: CASSQDSPFSPLHF
J: TRBJ2-7; D: NA; V: TRBV7-2; size: NA; DNA: TGTGCCAGCAGCTTACGAGGGGCCCACCCCTACGAGCAGTACTTC; CDR3: CASSLRGAHPYEQYF
J: TRBJ2-3; D: NA; V: TRBV3-1; size: NA; DNA: TGTGCCAGCAGCCAAGGGACCGACGGGGATACGCAGTATTTT; CDR3: CASSQGTDGDTQYF
J: TRBJ1-4; D: NA; V: TRBV7-8; size: NA; DNA: TGTGCCAGCAGCACAACAGGGTATTCTGGGGAAAAACTGTTTTTT; CDR3: CASSTTGYSGEKLFF
J: TRBJ2-3; D: NA; V: TRBV4-3; size: few; DNA: TGCGCCAGCGAGGGGAACACAGATACGCAGTATTTT; CDR3: CASEGNTDTQYF
J: TRBJ2-3; D: NA; V: TRBV4-3; size: few; DNA: TGCGCCAGCAGCCAAGAGGACGGCCGAACAGATACGCAGTATTTT; CDR3: CASSQEDGRTDTQYF
J: TRBJ1-2; D: TRBD1; V: TRBV18; size: once; DNA: TGTGCCAGCTCACCGGGGACAGAAATCCTCTATGGCTACACCTTC; CDR3: CASSPGTEILYGYTF
J: TRBJ1-1; D: NA; V: TRBV5-5; size: NA; DNA: TGTGCCAGCAGCCATGGCACAGGGCCCACTGAAGCTTTCTTT; CDR3: CASSHGTGPTEAFF
J: TRBJ2-1; D: NA; V: TRBV5-5; size: NA; DNA: TGTGCCAGCAGCTTTTTAGTGGAGAATGAGCAGTTCTTC; CDR3: CASSFLVENEQFF
J: TRBJ1-6; D: NA; V: TRBV14; size: NA; DNA: TGTGCCAGCAGCCAAGAGGCAGGGAAGGATAATTCACCCCTCCACTTT; CDR3: CASSQEAGKDNSPLHF
J: TRBJ1-2; D: NA; V: TRBV4-3; size: NA; DNA: TGCGCCAGCAGCCAAGGGCTCCGTCGAGGCTACACCTTC; CDR3: CASSQGLRRGYTF
J: TRBJ2-7; D: NA; V: TRBV29-1; size: NA; DNA: TGCAGCGTGAGGACTACTCAGAATGAGCAGTACTTC; CDR3: CSVRTTQNEQYF
J: TRBJ2-4; D: NA; V: TRBV15; size: once; DNA: TGTGCCACCAGCAGAGGCGAGGGTTTAGCCAAAAACATTCAGTACTTC; CDR3: CATSRGEGLAKNIQYF
J: TRBJ2-5; D: NA; V: TRBV15; size: NA; DNA: TGTGCCACCAGCACGACAGACCTAACGAGGGAGACCCAGTACTTC; CDR3: CATSTTDLTRETQYF
J: TRBJ2-3; D: TRBD2; V: TRBV6-2/TRBV6-3; size: NA; DNA: TGTGCCAGCAGTTACTCCACGTCTAGCGGGATCGCCCCCCTAGTAGATACGCAGTATTTT; CDR3: CASSYSTSSGIAPLVDTQYF
J: TRBJ1-2; D: TRBD1; V: TRBV3-1; size: NA; DNA: TGTGCCAGCAGCCAATTGACAGGGGTCCTTAACTATGGCTACACCTTC; CDR3: CASSQLTGVLNYGYTF
J: TRBJ2-7; D: NA; V: TRBV4-3; size: NA; DNA: TGCGCCAGCAGCCAAGATAGGGGCAGTCCCTACGAGCAGTACTTC; CDR3: CASSQDRGSPYEQYF
J: TRBJ2-5; D: TRBD1; V: TRBV7-2; size: NA; DNA: TGTGCCAGCAGCTTGCGGGCAGGGGGATACAATGAGCAGTACTTC; CDR3: CASSLRAGGYNEQYF
J: TRBJ1-2; D: NA; V: TRBV4-1; size: few; DNA: TGCGCCAGCAGCCAAGGAGCAGGGTGGGGCTACACCTTC; CDR3: CASSQGAGWGYTF
J: TRBJ1-1; D: TRBD1; V: TRBV28; size: NA; DNA: TGTGCCAGCAGCTACGGGGCACAGGGGTTTGGGACTGAAGCTTTCTTT; CDR3: CASSYGAQGFGTEAFF
J: TRBJ2-7; D: NA; V: TRBV7-9; size: NA; DNA: TGTGCCAGCAGCTCTTCCCCGGGTAGGGAGCAGTACTTC; CDR3: CASSSSPGREQYF
J: TRBJ2-7; D: TRBD1; V: TRBV6-2/TRBV6-3; size: NA; DNA: TGTGCCAGCAGTTACGGACAGGGAACCTACGAGCAGTACTTC; CDR3: CASSYGQGTYEQYF
J: TRBJ2-7; D: TRBD2; V: TRBV4-3; size: NA; DNA: TGCGCCAGCAGCCAGGAACTAGCGGGACGTGGCTACGAGCAGTACTTC; CDR3: CASSQELAGRGYEQYF
J: TRBJ2-5; D: NA; V: TRBV24-1; size: NA; DNA: TGTGCCACCAGTGGAACGGGCTCGGACTACAATGAGCAGTACTTC; CDR3: CATSGTGSDYNEQYF
J: TRBJ2-1; D: TRBD2; V: TRBV20-1; size: once; DNA: TGCAGTGCTGGGCTGACTAGCGGGACTTACAATGAGCAGTTCTTC; CDR3: CSAGLTSGTYNEQFF
J: TRBJ2-4; D: NA; V: TRBV7-3; size: few; DNA: TGTGCCAGCAGCTTATCCGCTAGCGCGACTAGCATTCAGTACTTC; CDR3: CASSLSASATSIQYF
J: TRBJ2-3; D: NA; V: TRBV29-1; size: few; DNA: TGCAGCGTTGCTCAAGGAAACAAGAAACACACAGATACGCAGTATTTT; CDR3: CSVAQGNKKHTDTQYF
J: TRBJ1-5; D: NA; V: TRBV30; size: NA; DNA: TGTGCCTGGAGTGTAGGGGAGGGTGGACAGCCCCAGCATTTT; CDR3: CAWSVGEGGQPQHF
J: TRBJ2-7; D: TRBD2; V: TRBV20-1; size: few; DNA: TGCAGTGCTAGTGGACTAGCGGGGGACGGTCGCACCCAGTACTTC; CDR3: CSASGLAGDGRTQYF
J: TRBJ2-3; D: NA; V: TRBV12-3/TRBV12-4; size: NA; DNA: TGTGCCAGCAGTTTTCGGGCGTCTAGCACAGATACGCAGTATTTT; CDR3: CASSFRASSTDTQYF
J: TRBJ2-3; D: NA; V: TRBV4-2; size: NA; DNA: TGTGCCAGCGGCCAAGACCCGGGGGCCACAGATACGCAGTATTTT; CDR3: CASGQDPGATDTQYF
J: TRBJ1-4; D: TRBD1; V: TRBV7-9; size: few; DNA: TGTGCCAGCAGCTCGCCGGGACAGGGGTCTGAAAAACTGTTTTTT; CDR3: CASSSPGQGSEKLFF
J: TRBJ2-7; D: NA; V: TRBV5-1; size: few; DNA: TGCGCCAGCAGCTTGGGTCCGGAGACTCAGAAATACGAGCAGTACTTC; CDR3: CASSLGPETQKYEQYF
J: TRBJ2-3; D: TRBD2; V: TRBV4-2; size: NA; DNA: TGTGCCAGCAGCCAAGATACTAGCGGGAGAGAAGATACGCAGTATTTT; CDR3: CASSQDTSGREDTQYF
J: TRBJ1-5; D: NA; V: TRBV27; size: once; DNA: TGTGCCAGCAGGGAGGGCGGCAATCAGCCCCAGCATTTT; CDR3: CASREGGNQPQHF
J: TRBJ2-7; D: NA; V: TRBV20-1; size: few; DNA: TGCAGTGCTCTAACTAGGACTGGCTACGAGCAGTACTTC; CDR3: CSALTRTGYEQYF
J: TRBJ2-7; D: NA; V: TRBV2; size: NA; DNA: TGTGCCAGCAGTCCGGGCGTGGTCGTGTCCTACGAGCAGTACTTC; CDR3: CASSPGVVVSYEQYF
J: TRBJ2-7; D: TRBD1; V: TRBV6-5; size: NA; DNA: TGTGCCAGCAGTTACTCGGACAGGGGTTGGGAGCAGTACTTC; CDR3: CASSYSDRGWEQYF
J: TRBJ2-1; D: NA; V: TRBV10-2; size: NA; DNA: TGCGCCAGCAACAGACAGGGAGGTGGAGCGGGTTTCAATGAGCAGTTCTTC; CDR3: CASNRQGGGAGFNEQFF
J: TRBJ2-5; D: TRBD2; V: TRBV4-3; size: NA; DNA: TGCGCCAGCAGCGCCCGAGCGGGGTTCCAAGAGACCCAGTACTTC; CDR3: CASSARAGFQETQYF
J: TRBJ2-5; D: NA; V: TRBV12-3/TRBV12-4; size: NA; DNA: TGTGCCAGCACCTTAAGGCGCCAAGAGACCCAGTACTTC; CDR3: CASTLRRQETQYF